The TCR beta chain described here comes from a study of human T cells and chemical hapten exposure. Germline loops: CDR1 KGHSH, CDR2 LQKENI. The CDR3 length is 13 residues. V shed 4 bases and J shed 7 bases, with 13 bases lying between them. Study conclusions and caveats: Against controls, expanded TCRs gave rise to significantly more large CDR3 similarity clusters.

Details on this clonotype: The antigen is unknown.

TCRdb recomputed calls from the RACE reads with MiXCR, one row per CDR3 protein. This sample has roughly 180,000 distinct CDR3 sequences; approximately 20% occur once, and the top ten carry about 7%. Time point specified: patch test 1, 2 weeks after DPC sensitization. Treatment specified: therapeutic diphenylcyclopropenone sensitization with weekly scalp DPC. The sequence was collected from a woman in her forties or fifties with alopecia areata. Some clones in this sample may be carry-over from other donors' samples. The chain carries TRBV18 and TRBJ1-2; D is undetermined. Sequencing used whole blood, obtained in connection with sensitization to the hapten diphenylcyclopropenone (DPC). The CDR3 loop is CASSLEGVGGYTF. CDR3 DNA: TGTGCCAGCTCACTGGAGGGCGTGGGTGGCTACACCTTC. Full variable domain (remainder filled in from reference TRBV18 and TRBJ1-2): NAGVMQNPRHLVRRRGQEARLRCSPMKGHSHVYWYRQLPEEGLKFMVYLQKENIIDESGMPKERFSAEFPKEGPSILRIQQVVRGDSAAYFCASSLEGVGGYTFGSGTRLTVV.